The 23 T cell receptor beta chains in this list originate from one sample, sequenced in a study of T cell repertoires in cytomegalovirus infection. TCRdb reanalysed the reads using MiXCR and keeps one entry per CDR3 protein. This table has roughly 630,000 distinct CDR3 sequences, around 24% appearing once. Sequenced input: CD8+ T cells from PBMCs. The receptors stem from a human donor in good health (CMV status not recorded). Some clones in this sample may be carry-over from other donors' samples.

The chain carries TRBV7-2 and TRBJ2-3; 7 nucleotides match TRBD2. The CDR3 is 23 amino acids. With 1 base clipped from V and 4 bases from J, the junction kept 29 bases outside the gene matches. Germline CDR1 SGHTA, CDR2 FQGNSA. CDR3 DNA sequence: TGTGCCAGCAGCTTAGACGGCGGGGGATCTCTGGGGAGGGTTTCGGTGGCAGCAGATACGCAGTATTTT. Translation: CASSLDGGGSLGRVSVAADTQYF.

V gene TRBV2 combines with J gene TRBJ2-7; 7 nucleotides agree with TRBD1. Germline trimming cut 11 bases from V and 0 bases from J; bases unmatched to any gene: 7. CDR1 is SNHLY, CDR2 FYNNEI, per germline. The CDR3 loop spans 13 amino acids. CDR3 bases: TGTGCCTCCCTGGGGACAGTCTCCTACGAGCAGTACTTC. As protein: CASLGTVSYEQYF.

As for this clonotype: One junction end does not reproduce the germline sequence, and a read error may be involved. The chain employs TRBV2 and TRBJ2-7, with unresolved D. Per germline, CDR1 SNHLY and CDR2 FYNNEI. The CDR3 loop spans 13 amino acids. The CDR3 DNA follows: TGTACCAGCAGTGAAGGAACAGTATACGAGCAGTACTTC. Its protein product is CTSSEGTVYEQYF.

The chain is built from TRBV6-1 and TRBJ2-1; possibly TRBD1 for D (5 bases). The CDR3 is 12 residues long. Trimming took off 5 bases at V and 6 bases at J, with 8 bases between the two ends. Germline loops: CDR1 MNHNS, CDR2 SASEGT. The CDR3 is CASSWGPNEQFF. DNA for the CDR3: TGTGCCAGCAGTTGGGGCCCCAATGAGCAGTTCTTC.

In this sample, this clonotype turned up many times. The chain is built from TRBV7-2 and TRBJ2-3; D not resolved. V dropped 2 bases and J dropped 5 bases, with 11 bases sitting between them. The CDR3 consists of 14 residues. Germline V gene data show CDR1 as SGHTA and CDR2 as FQGNSA. The CDR3 here is CASSLIAAGDTQYF. DNA of the CDR3: TGTGCCAGCAGCTTAATCGCGGCCGGAGATACGCAGTATTTT.

The chain uses TRBV20-1 and TRBJ2-7, with D tentatively TRBD1 (6 bases). The germline V gene has CDR1 DFQATT and CDR2 SNEGSKA (reference sequence). V dropped 5 bases and J dropped 2 bases, with 10 bases sitting between them. There are 12 residues in the CDR3. This chain's CDR3 is CSARDITYEQYV. CDR3 sequence (DNA): TGCAGTGCTCGGGACATAACCTACGAGCAGTACGTC.

In its sample, this clonotype was seen many times. This chain connects TRBV7-9 to TRBJ2-7, with 7 bases that match TRBD1. CDR1 SEHNR and CDR2 FQNEAQ come from the germline V gene (reference sequence). The CDR3 extends over 15 amino acids. V shed 5 bases, J shed 0 bases, and the junction held 7 bases outside the gene matches. Here the CDR3 reads CASSSRDSLSYEQYF. The CDR3 DNA reads TGTGCCAGCAGCAGCCGGGACAGCCTCTCCTACGAGCAGTACTTC.

This clonotype showed up many times. V is TRBV7-8 and J is TRBJ2-1; either TRBD1 or TRBD2 may fit D (6 bases each). The CDR3 covers 16 residues. Germline CDR1 reads SGHVS; CDR2 reads FQNEAQ. Trimming removed 5 bases at V and 2 bases at J, with 16 bases between. The chain's CDR3 is CASSQGWGAAYNEQFF. CDR3 sequence (DNA): TGTGCCAGCAGCCAGGGGTGGGGGGCAGCCTACAATGAGCAGTTCTTC. Looking up the rest from reference TRBV7-8 and TRBJ2-1 gives the full variable domain: GAGVSQSPRYKVAKRGQDVALRCDPISGHVSLFWYQQALGQGPEFLTYFQNEAQLDKSGLPSDRFFAERPEGSVSTLKIQRTQQEDSAVYLCASSQGWGAAYNEQFFGPGTRLTVL.

The chain carries TRBV5-1 and TRBJ2-7, with D perhaps given as TRBD1 or TRBD2 (6 bases each). The CDR3 is 16 residues long. The V end was cut by 0 bases, the J end by 0 bases, with 13 bases between. From germline, CDR1 is SGHRS and CDR2 YFSETQ. This chain's CDR3 is CASSLAGGLSSYEQYF. CDR3 DNA: TGCGCCAGCAGCTTGGCCGGGGGCCTGAGCTCCTACGAGCAGTACTTC.

The sample holds a few counts of this clonotype. The V gene is TRBV6-2 or TRBV6-3, the J gene TRBJ2-1; perhaps D is TRBD1 or TRBD2 (6 bases each). Germline V gene sequence: CDR1 MNHEY, CDR2 SVGEGT. The CDR3 sequence is 16 residues long. The V and J ends lost 0 bases and 8 bases respectively, with 17 bases between them. CDR3 region: CASSYSGGLEVHEQFF. The CDR3 coding sequence is TGTGCCAGCAGTTACTCGGGGGGCTTGGAGGTCCATGAGCAGTTCTTC.

The chain employs TRBV6-2 or TRBV6-3 and TRBJ1-2; D is uncertain. This CDR3 region has 17 residues. Trimming stripped 2 bases from V and 1 base from J, with 17 bases between. Germline CDR1 and CDR2: MNHEY and SVGEGT. The chain's CDR3 is CASSYQPGGDINYGYTF. The CDR3 DNA follows: TGTGCCAGCAGTTACCAACCGGGAGGCGACATTAACTATGGCTACACCTTC.

This clonotype was seen repeatedly, ten times or more. J is TRBJ2-3 and V is TRBV7-2; D possibly matches TRBD1 or TRBD2 (5 bases each). Germline V gene sequence: CDR1 SGHTA, CDR2 FQGNSA. V was trimmed by 5 bases and J by 2 bases, leaving 14 bases between them. The CDR3 covers 15 residues. The CDR3 region is CASSLRDGSTDTQYF. As DNA, the CDR3 is TGTGCCAGCAGCCTAAGGGACGGATCCACAGATACGCAGTATTTT.

The genes are TRBV7-2 and TRBJ2-2, with 7 bases lining up with TRBD1. CDR3 length: 15 amino acids. The V gene's germline CDR1 is SGHTA and CDR2 FQGNSA. V dropped 4 bases and J dropped 2; count of bases not matched to a gene: 4. The CDR3 DNA reads as TGTGCCAGCAGCTACGGGACAGTAAACACCGGGGAGCTGTTTTTT. Translation: CASSYGTVNTGELFF.

The genes are TRBV6-5 and TRBJ2-7; 12 bases align to TRBD1. V lost 2 bases and J lost 5; bases outside the gene matches: 1. This CDR3 comprises 14 residues. Germline V lookup: CDR1 MNHEY, CDR2 SVGAGI. In nucleotides, the CDR3 is TGTGCCAGCAGTTACCGGGACAGGGGGCACGAGCAGTACGTC. Protein: CASSYRDRGHEQYV.

The chain links TRBV6-1 to TRBJ2-7, with no clear D. Trimming cost V 5 bases and J 2 bases, with 7 bases left between them. The germline gives CDR1 MNHNS, CDR2 SASEGT. The CDR3 has 12 residues. CDR3 amino acids: CASSSSTYEQYV. As DNA, the CDR3 is TGTGCCAGCAGTTCATCGACCTACGAGCAGTACGTC.

This clonotype was observed a handful of times. The chain has TRBV20-1 and TRBJ2-3; 9 nucleotides line up with TRBD2. CDR3 size: 17 residues. Germline V gene sequence: CDR1 DFQATT, CDR2 SNEGSKA (reference sequence). V was pared by 0 bases and J by 0 bases, with 7 bases of the junction left unmatched. The CDR3 sequence is CSARDPSGDVSTDTQYF. In DNA, the CDR3 is TGCAGTGCTAGAGACCCTAGCGGGGACGTTAGCACAGATACGCAGTATTTT.

This clonotype has ten or more counts. The gene calls are TRBV7-6 and TRBJ2-2; TRBD1 matches at 10 bases. This CDR3 spans 16 amino acids. J lost 8 bases, V lost 2 bases, and 8 bases had no gene match. Germline loops: CDR1 SGHVS, CDR2 FNYEAQ. The CDR3 DNA sequence: TGTGCCAGCAGCTTAACGGACAGGGGGTCTGGGGGGGAGCTGTTTTTT. It is translated as CASSLTDRGSGGELFF. The full variable domain, completed using reference TRBV7-6 and TRBJ2-2, is GAGVSQSPRYKVTKRGQDVALRCDPISGHVSLYWYRQALGQGPEFLTYFNYEAQQDKSGLPNDRFSAERPEGSISTLTIQRTEQRDSAMYRCASSLTDRGSGGELFFGEGSRLTVL.

This clonotype was found a few times. The chain joins TRBV28 to TRBJ1-6, with no clear D. V shed 6 bases and J shed 9 bases, with 15 bases lying between them. This CDR3 region has 14 residues. Germline assignment: CDR1 MDHEN and CDR2 SYDVKM. The chain's CDR3 is CASSSRVRGSPLHF. The CDR3, as DNA: TGTGCCAGCAGCAGCCGGGTCCGAGGTTCACCCCTCCACTTT.

The rearrangement links TRBV11-2 to TRBJ1-1; unclear D gene. CDR1 is SGHAT, CDR2 FQNNGV, per germline. Trimming removed 3 bases at V and 4 bases at J, with 12 bases between. The CDR3 length is 14 residues. The CDR3 sequence: CASSLLSRGTEAFF. The CDR3 DNA is TGTGCCAGCAGCTTGCTCTCCCGGGGCACTGAAGCTTTCTTT.

V and J are TRBV27 and TRBJ1-5; D might be TRBD1 (6 bases). CDR3 length: 15 amino acids. Germline lookup yields CDR1 MNHEY and CDR2 SMNVEV (reference sequence). The ends were cut back, 5 bases at V and 6 bases at J, with 17 bases in the middle. For the CDR3, the DNA is TGTGCCAGCAGTCCCGTAGGGGGGTTGGGTCAGCCCCAGCATTTT. Its protein product is CASSPVGGLGQPQHF.

This clonotype was seen many times. The gene calls are TRBV6-5 and TRBJ2-5; 8 bases map to TRBD1. J was trimmed by 5 bases and V by 7 bases; bases with no gene match: 9. CDR1 MNHEY and CDR2 SVGAGI come from the germline V gene. This CDR3 comprises 14 residues. This chain's CDR3 is CASIEGQGVETQYF. The CDR3 DNA sequence: TGTGCCAGCATCGAAGGACAGGGTGTCGAGACCCAGTACTTC.

The table lists this clonotype with many counts. The chain has TRBV7-8 and TRBJ2-5, with no clear D. Trimming stripped 1 base from V and 5 bases from J, with 14 bases between. CDR3 length: 15 residues. Germline loops: CDR1 SGHVS, CDR2 FQNEAQ. The CDR3 DNA sequence: TGTGCCAGCAGCTTAGTCGGCGGTATGAGGGAGACCCAGTACTTC. It specifies CASSLVGGMRETQYF.

With regard to this clonotype: At one of its ends the junction is not consistent with the germline gene, which may arise from a read error. V and J are TRBV7-9 and TRBJ2-1; D is ambiguous. Germline lookup yields CDR1 SEHNR and CDR2 FQNEAQ (reference sequence). The CDR3 length is 15 residues. The CDR3 nucleotides are TGTGCCAGCAGCTTAGGCCGCGGAGATTACAATAAGCAGTTCTTC. It translates to CASSLGRGDYNKQFF.